The sequence of this T cell receptor (beta chain) was determined in a study of cytomegalovirus exposure and HLA in healthy donors. Study in general: The 100 to 150 validation repertoires, a later analysis reported, used the same platform as the approximately 670 repertoires from the first cohort.

Study-wide points: That first-cohort TCR clusters tended to co-occur in the 120 or so validation repertoires was found in a later analysis. Listed as cytomegalovirus-associated were 150 to 200 TCR beta chains.

Germline V lookup: CDR1 SGHNT, CDR2 YYREEE (reference sequence). The CDR3 consists of 14 residues. V lost 3 bases to trimming and J lost 4 bases, with 11 bases between them. Concerning this clone itself: Antigen: not known.

Measured with immunoSEQ multiplex PCR; TCRdb has only the in-frame clones, and not every one. The repertoire consists of 150,000 to 200,000 clones, with about 82% occurring once and the leading ten covering almost 1.5%. The source material was PBMCs. The chain combines TRBV5-4 with TRBJ2-1, with D perhaps matching TRBD1 (5 bases). The clonotype was recovered from a woman in her late teens or twenties in good health and CMV-seronegative. As DNA, the CDR3 is TGTGCCAGCAGCTCCCAAGACAGTTACAATGAGCAGTTCTTC. Its protein is CASSSQDSYNEQFF.